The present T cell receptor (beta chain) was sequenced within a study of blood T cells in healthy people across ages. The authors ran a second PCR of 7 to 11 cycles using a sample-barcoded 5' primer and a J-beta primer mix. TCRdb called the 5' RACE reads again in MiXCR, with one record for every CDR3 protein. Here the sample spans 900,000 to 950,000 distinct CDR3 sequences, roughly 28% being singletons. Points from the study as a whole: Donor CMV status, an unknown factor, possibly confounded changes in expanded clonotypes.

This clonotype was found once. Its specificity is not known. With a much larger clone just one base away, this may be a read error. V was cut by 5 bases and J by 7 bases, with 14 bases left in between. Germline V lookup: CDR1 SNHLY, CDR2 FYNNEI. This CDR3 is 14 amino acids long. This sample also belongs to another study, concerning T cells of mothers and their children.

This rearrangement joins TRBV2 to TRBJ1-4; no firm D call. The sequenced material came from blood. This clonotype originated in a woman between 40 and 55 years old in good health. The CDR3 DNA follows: TGTGCCAGCAGTAACGCTATCTCAGGTGAAAAACTGTTTTTT. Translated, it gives CASSNAISGEKLFF.